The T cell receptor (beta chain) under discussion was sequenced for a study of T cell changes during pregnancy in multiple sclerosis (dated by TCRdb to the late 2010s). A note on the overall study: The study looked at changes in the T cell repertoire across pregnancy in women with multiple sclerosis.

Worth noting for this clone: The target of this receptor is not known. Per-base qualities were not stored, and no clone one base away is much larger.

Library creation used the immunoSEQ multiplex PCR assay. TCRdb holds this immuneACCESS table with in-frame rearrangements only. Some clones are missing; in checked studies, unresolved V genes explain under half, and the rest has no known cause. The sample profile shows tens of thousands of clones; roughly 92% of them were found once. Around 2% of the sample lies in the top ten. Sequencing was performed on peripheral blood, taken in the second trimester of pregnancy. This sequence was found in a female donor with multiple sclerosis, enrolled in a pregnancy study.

The CDR3 reads CASSISGGNTGELFF. The bases are TGTGCCAGCAGCATTAGCGGGGGAAACACCGGGGAGCTGTTTTTT. This receptor chain uses TRBV7-2 and TRBJ2-2, with 9 bases in between that match TRBD2. Reading from cysteine to phenylalanine, the CDR3 counts 15 amino acids. This entry keeps only the CDR3 DNA: 45 bases, framed from base 1. V loses 5 bases at its end and J loses 2 bases; junction bases beyond the gene matches: 3. CDR1 and CDR2 (SGHTA, FQGNSA) derive from the germline V gene.